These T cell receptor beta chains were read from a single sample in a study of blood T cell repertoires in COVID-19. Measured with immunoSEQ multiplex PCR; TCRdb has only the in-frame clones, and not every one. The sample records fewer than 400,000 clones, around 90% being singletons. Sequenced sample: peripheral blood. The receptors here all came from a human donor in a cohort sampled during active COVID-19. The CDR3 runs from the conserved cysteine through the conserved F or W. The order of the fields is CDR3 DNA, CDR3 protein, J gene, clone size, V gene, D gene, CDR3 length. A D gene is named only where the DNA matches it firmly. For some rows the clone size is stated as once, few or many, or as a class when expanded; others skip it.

CDR3 DNA: TGCAGCGTTGACCAAAGGACAGGGCAGGCTAACTATGGCTACACCTTC
CDR3 protein: CSVDQRTGQANYGYTF
J gene: TRBJ1-2
clone size: .
V gene: TRBV29-1
D gene: TRBD1
CDR3 length: 16

CDR3 DNA: TGTGCCAGCACCGGACAGTCGATGGATACGCAGTATTTT
CDR3 protein: CASTGQSMDTQYF
J gene: TRBJ2-3
clone size: .
V gene: TRBV6-5
D gene: .
CDR3 length: 13

CDR3 DNA: TGTGCCAGCAGGGGACAGGGGGAATCCTACGAGCAGTACTTC
CDR3 protein: CASRGQGESYEQYF
J gene: TRBJ2-7
clone size: few
V gene: TRBV6-5
D gene: TRBD1
CDR3 length: 14

CDR3 DNA: TGTGCCTGGGCTGAAAGCGATCAGCCCCAGCATTTT
CDR3 protein: CAWAESDQPQHF
J gene: TRBJ1-5
clone size: .
V gene: TRBV30
D gene: .
CDR3 length: 12

CDR3 DNA: TGTGCCAGCAGGCCAGGGGTACCGAATTCACCCCTCCACTTT
CDR3 protein: CASRPGVPNSPLHF
J gene: TRBJ1-6
clone size: .
V gene: TRBV7-8
D gene: .
CDR3 length: 14

CDR3 DNA: TGTGCCTGGACTGGACCAGGGGGTGGCTACACCTTC
CDR3 protein: CAWTGPGGGYTF
J gene: TRBJ1-2
clone size: .
V gene: TRBV30
D gene: TRBD1
CDR3 length: 12

CDR3 DNA: TGTGCCAGCAGTTTCCCGAGACAGGGGGCGAGAGAGGGTGGCTACACCTTC
CDR3 protein: CASSFPRQGAREGGYTF
J gene: TRBJ1-2
clone size: .
V gene: TRBV28
D gene: TRBD1
CDR3 length: 17

CDR3 DNA: TGTGCCAGCAGTTCCGTGACATTCGCCCCCAATCAGCCCCAGCATTTT
CDR3 protein: CASSSVTFAPNQPQHF
J gene: TRBJ1-5
clone size: .
V gene: TRBV6-5
D gene: .
CDR3 length: 16

CDR3 DNA: TGTGCCAGCAGCTTAGGGCGGGGGCGCGGTGAAAAACTGTTTTTT
CDR3 protein: CASSLGRGRGEKLFF
J gene: TRBJ1-4
clone size: .
V gene: TRBV7-8
D gene: .
CDR3 length: 15

CDR3 DNA: TGTGCCAGCAGCTTAGTAGGGTCAGCGGAAAATCAGCCCCAGCATTTT
CDR3 protein: CASSLVGSAENQPQHF
J gene: TRBJ1-5
clone size: .
V gene: TRBV7-8
D gene: .
CDR3 length: 16

CDR3 DNA: TGTGCCAGCAGTAGGACAGGCAATGAGCAGTTCTTC
CDR3 protein: CASSRTGNEQFF
J gene: TRBJ2-1
clone size: .
V gene: TRBV6-5
D gene: TRBD1
CDR3 length: 12

CDR3 DNA: TGTGCCAGCAGTCCGGGACAGGGTAGCGAGACCCAGTACTTC
CDR3 protein: CASSPGQGSETQYF
J gene: TRBJ2-5
clone size: .
V gene: TRBV28
D gene: TRBD1
CDR3 length: 14

CDR3 DNA: TGTGCCAGCAATAGGGAGGGGAAGGGCACCGGGGAGCTGTTTTTT
CDR3 protein: CASNREGKGTGELFF
J gene: TRBJ2-2
clone size: .
V gene: TRBV2
D gene: TRBD2
CDR3 length: 15

CDR3 DNA: TGTGCCAGCAGGAGGATAACAGGGGGTCACGGGGAGCTGTTTTTT
CDR3 protein: CASRRITGGHGELFF
J gene: TRBJ2-2
clone size: .
V gene: TRBV6-5
D gene: TRBD1
CDR3 length: 15

CDR3 DNA: TGTGCCATCAGCCCTTCCCAGGCAGGGAAGCAGTTCTTC
CDR3 protein: CAISPSQAGKQFF
J gene: TRBJ2-1
clone size: .
V gene: TRBV10-3
D gene: .
CDR3 length: 13

CDR3 DNA: TGCAGCGCCAGGACAGGGAGGGATCAGCCCCAGCATTTT
CDR3 protein: CSARTGRDQPQHF
J gene: TRBJ1-5
clone size: few
V gene: TRBV29-1
D gene: TRBD1
CDR3 length: 13

CDR3 DNA: TGTGCCAGCAGTGTTCATAGAAGCAATCAGCCCCAGCATTTT
CDR3 protein: CASSVHRSNQPQHF
J gene: TRBJ1-5
clone size: .
V gene: TRBV2
D gene: .
CDR3 length: 14

CDR3 DNA: TGTGCCAGCAGCTCGTTTTATAGTTGGAACACTGAAGCTTTCTTT
CDR3 protein: CASSSFYSWNTEAFF
J gene: TRBJ1-1
clone size: .
V gene: TRBV7-8
D gene: .
CDR3 length: 15

CDR3 DNA: TGTGCCAGCAGCTCCGGGACTAGTGTCCATGAGCAGTTCTTC
CDR3 protein: CASSSGTSVHEQFF
J gene: TRBJ2-1
clone size: once
V gene: TRBV5-6
D gene: TRBD2
CDR3 length: 14

CDR3 DNA: TGTGCCAGCTCACTCCGGACAGGGGGGATTGACGAGGGCTACACCTTC
CDR3 protein: CASSLRTGGIDEGYTF
J gene: TRBJ1-2
clone size: once
V gene: TRBV18
D gene: TRBD1
CDR3 length: 16